Shown below are 17 T cell receptor beta chains from a single sample sequenced in a study of CD8 T cells in Susac syndrome. cDNA came from approximately 0.5 to 1 ug RNA primed by random hexamers. TCRdb re-analysed the immunoSEQ multiplex PCR reads in MiXCR, keeping a single row per CDR3 protein. The repertoire holds about 100,000 distinct CDR3 sequences, with 95% as singletons. Sequencing used CD8+ T cells from PBMCs. Receptors originate from a human donor with Susac syndrome.

Concerning this clonotype: The junction does not match germline at one end; this may be a read error. V and J are TRBV3-1 and TRBJ2-4; TRBD1 agrees at 7 bases. This CDR3 is 10 amino acids long. CDR1 and CDR2 (germline): LGHDT, YNNKEL (reference sequence). CDR3 amino acids: CPGTENIQYF. In DNA, the CDR3 is TGCCCCGGGACAGAAAACATTCAGTACTTC.

The chain links TRBV29-1 to TRBJ1-2; unclear D gene. CDR3 length: 11 amino acids. Trimming took 5 bases from V and 8 from J, leaving 12 bases between them. Germline CDR1 and CDR2: SQVTM and ANQGSEA. CDR3: CSVYGQRGYTF. The CDR3 DNA follows: TGCAGCGTTTACGGTCAAAGAGGCTACACCTTC.

The rearrangement joins TRBV28 to TRBJ2-7; no firm D call. V lost 7 bases, J lost 3 bases, and 10 bases lay in between. The CDR3 runs 12 residues. CDR1 is MDHEN and CDR2 is SYDVKM in the germline V gene. The CDR3 coding sequence is TGTGCCAGCACGAACTCCATCTACGAGCAGTACTTC. Residues: CASTNSIYEQYF.

This clonotype was counted a single time. The chain joins TRBV3-1 to TRBJ1-6; D remains ambiguous. The CDR3 totals 15 residues. The V and J ends lost 4 bases and 7 bases respectively, with 14 bases between them. Germline lookup yields CDR1 LGHDT and CDR2 YNNKEL (reference sequence). Written as DNA, the CDR3 is TGTGCCAGCAGCCTAGAATGGGGTGAAAATTCACCCCTCCACTTT. Its protein is CASSLEWGENSPLHF.

V is TRBV7-2 and J is TRBJ1-1, with TRBD1 identical over 7 bases. Per the germline V gene, CDR1 is SGHTA and CDR2 is FQGNSA. The junction had 6 bases not matched to a gene; V was cut back by 6 bases and J by 2 bases. This CDR3 comprises 14 residues. CDR3 sequence reads: CASRLQGFNTEAFF. The CDR3 bases are TGTGCCAGCAGGTTACAGGGGTTTAACACTGAAGCTTTCTTT. Full variable domain (rest looked up from reference TRBV7-2 and TRBJ1-1): GAGVSQSPSNKVTEKGKDVELRCDPISGHTALYWYRQSLGQGLEFLIYFQGNSAPDKSGLPSDRFSAERTGGSVSTLTIQRTQQEDSAVYLCASRLQGFNTEAFFGQGTRLTVV.

This chain uses TRBV18 with TRBJ2-1, with 8 bases aligning to TRBD1. The CDR3 length is 15 residues. V shed 6 bases and J 6 bases; nucleotides not matched to a gene: 10. Germline values: CDR1 KGHSH, CDR2 LQKENI. The CDR3 sequence is CASSLQGALTNEQFF. CDR3 nucleotides: TGTGCCAGCTCGCTCCAGGGGGCGCTCACCAATGAGCAGTTCTTC. Using reference TRBV18 and TRBJ2-1 for the parts outside the CDR3, the full variable domain is NAGVMQNPRHLVRRRGQEARLRCSPMKGHSHVYWYRQLPEEGLKFMVYLQKENIIDESGMPKERFSAEFPKEGPSILRIQQVVRGDSAAYFCASSLQGALTNEQFFGPGTRLTVL.

The V gene is TRBV29-1, the J gene TRBJ2-7, with 8 nucleotides matching TRBD1. The ends lost 7 bases at V and 5 bases at J; junction bases unmatched: 10. This CDR3 is built from 13 residues. In germline, CDR1 is SQVTM, CDR2 ANQGSEA. The CDR3 protein is CSALTGEPNEQYF. The CDR3 DNA sequence: TGCAGCGCTCTGACAGGGGAGCCTAACGAGCAGTACTTC.

J is TRBJ2-1 and V is TRBV12-5; D call uncertain. V was pared by 7 bases and J by 4 bases, with 11 bases between. CDR1 is LGHNT, CDR2 FRNRAP, per germline. The CDR3 consists of 13 residues. CDR3: CASALEGYNEQFF. CDR3 coding DNA: TGTGCTAGTGCCTTGGAAGGGTACAATGAGCAGTTCTTC. The full variable domain, its missing parts supplied by reference TRBV12-5 and TRBJ2-1, is DARVTQTPRHKVTEMGQEVTMRCQPILGHNTVFWYRQTMMQGLELLAYFRNRAPLDDSGMPKDRFSAEMPDATLATLKIQPSEPRDSAVYFCASALEGYNEQFFGPGTRLTVL.

V and J are TRBV4-1 and TRBJ2-6; no clear D. The germline gives CDR1 MGHRA, CDR2 YSYEKL. This CDR3 is 15 amino acids long. The V end lost 1 base, the J end lost 1 base, and 5 bases lay between the germline ends. CDR3 loop: CASSQVGSGANVLTF. DNA of the CDR3: TGCGCCAGCAGCCAAGTGGGGTCTGGGGCCAACGTCCTGACTTTC.

The gene calls are TRBV9 and TRBJ1-2; D is unresolved. V lost 4 bases and J lost 4, with 17 bases in between. The CDR3 is made up of 15 amino acids. In germline, CDR1 is SGDLS, CDR2 YYNGEE. The CDR3 sequence: CASSTSTGPSYGYTF. As DNA, the CDR3 is TGTGCCAGCAGCACAAGCACCGGGCCCTCCTATGGCTACACCTTC.

The V gene is TRBV7-9, the J gene TRBJ1-5; 7 positions match TRBD1. The CDR3 is made up of 14 amino acids. Germline V CDR1 and CDR2: SEHNR, FQNEAQ (reference sequence). Trimming at V came to 5 bases and at J to 4 bases, leaving 5 bases not matched to a gene. Written as DNA, the CDR3 is TGTGCCAGCAGCAAGGGACAGATTAATCAGCCCCAGCATTTT. Its translation is CASSKGQINQPQHF.

This chain's CDR3 is CASSLPYGGGGDPQETQYF. CDR3 sequence (DNA): TGTGCCAGCAGCTTACCCTATGGGGGCGGCGGGGACCCCCAAGAGACCCAGTACTTC. The V call is TRBV12-3 or TRBV12-4, the J call TRBJ2-5; D tentatively reads TRBD1 or TRBD2 (6 bases each). The CDR3 contains 19 residues. Trimming removed 6 bases at V and 1 base at J, with 27 bases between.

V and J are TRBV12-3 or TRBV12-4 and TRBJ2-3; 8 bases map to TRBD2. J lost 9 bases, V lost 2 bases, and 10 bases had no gene match. The CDR3 is 15 residues long. The CDR3, as DNA: TGTGCCAGCAGTTTAATAGCGGGGACCCAGTCCACGCAGTATTTT. This codes for CASSLIAGTQSTQYF.

The genes are TRBV15 and TRBJ2-5, with 9 bases fitting TRBD2. The CDR3 has 15 residues. The germline CDR1 and CDR2 sequences are LNHNV and YYDKDF (reference sequence). V was pared by 5 bases and J by 3 bases, with 7 bases of the junction left unmatched. As DNA, the CDR3 is TGTGCCACCAGCTCCTCGGCTAGCGGGGAAGAGACCCAGTACTTC. Amino acids: CATSSSASGEETQYF.

This chain uses TRBV9 with TRBJ2-2; D is undetermined. V lost 1 base and J lost 3, with 13 bases in between. This CDR3 has 16 amino acids. CDR1 SGDLS and CDR2 YYNGEE come from the germline V gene. CDR3 sequence: CASSVWMGDDTGELFF. The DNA for the CDR3 is TGTGCCAGCAGCGTATGGATGGGTGATGACACCGGGGAGCTGTTTTTT.

The chain recombines TRBV3-1 with TRBJ2-5, with TRBD2 identical over 8 bases. The ends lost 1 base at V and 5 bases at J; junction bases unmatched: 9. The CDR3 totals 16 residues. Germline V CDR1 and CDR2: LGHDT, YNNKEL (reference sequence). The CDR3 coding sequence is TGTGCCAGCAGCCAAGTCGGGAGGGCCGACGGGGAGACCCAGTACTTC. Protein product: CASSQVGRADGETQYF.

The chain joins TRBV19 to TRBJ2-7; TRBD1 agrees at 8 bases. Per the germline V gene, CDR1 is LNHDA and CDR2 is SQIVND (reference sequence). Trimming removed 9 bases from V and 3 bases from J; junction bases left unmatched: 7. This CDR3 has 13 residues. In DNA, the CDR3 is TGTGCCAGCGGGACAGGCAACTTCTACGAGCAGTACTTC. Its protein product is CASGTGNFYEQYF.